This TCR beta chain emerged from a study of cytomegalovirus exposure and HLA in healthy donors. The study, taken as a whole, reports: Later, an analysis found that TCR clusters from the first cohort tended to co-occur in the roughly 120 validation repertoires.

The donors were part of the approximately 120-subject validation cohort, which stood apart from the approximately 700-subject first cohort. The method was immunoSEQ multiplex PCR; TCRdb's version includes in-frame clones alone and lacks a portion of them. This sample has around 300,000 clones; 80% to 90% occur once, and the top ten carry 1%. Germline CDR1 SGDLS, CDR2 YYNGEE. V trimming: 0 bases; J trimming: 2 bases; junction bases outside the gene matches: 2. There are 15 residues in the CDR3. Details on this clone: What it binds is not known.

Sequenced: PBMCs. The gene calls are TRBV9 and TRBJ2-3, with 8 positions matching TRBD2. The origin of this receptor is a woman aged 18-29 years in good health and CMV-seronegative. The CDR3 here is CASSVAGGYTDTQYF. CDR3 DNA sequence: TGTGCCAGCAGCGTAGCGGGAGGGTACACAGATACGCAGTATTTT.